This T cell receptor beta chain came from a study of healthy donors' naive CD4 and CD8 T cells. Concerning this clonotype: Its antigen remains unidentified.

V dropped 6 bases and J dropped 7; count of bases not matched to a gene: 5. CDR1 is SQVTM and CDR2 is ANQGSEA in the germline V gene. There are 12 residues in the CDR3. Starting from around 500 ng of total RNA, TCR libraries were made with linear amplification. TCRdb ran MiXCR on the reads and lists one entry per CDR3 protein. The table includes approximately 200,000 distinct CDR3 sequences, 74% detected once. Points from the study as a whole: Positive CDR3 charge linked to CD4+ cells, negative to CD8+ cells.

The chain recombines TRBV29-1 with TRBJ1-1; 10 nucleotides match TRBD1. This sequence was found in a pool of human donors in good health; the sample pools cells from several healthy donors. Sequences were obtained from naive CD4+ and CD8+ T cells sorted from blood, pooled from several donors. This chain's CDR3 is CSVETGGIEAFF. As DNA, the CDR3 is TGCAGCGTGGAGACAGGGGGCATTGAAGCTTTCTTT. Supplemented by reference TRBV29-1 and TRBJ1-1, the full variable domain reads SAVISQKPSRDICQRGTSLTIQCQVDSQVTMMFWYRQQPGQSLTLIATANQGSEATYESGFVIDKFPISRPNLTFSTLTVSNMSPEDSSIYLCSVETGGIEAFFGQGTRLTVV.